One and the same sample provided the 4 T cell receptor beta chains below, sequenced in a study of T cells in women clearing cervical HPV infection. Sequenced by immunoSEQ multiplex PCR; TCRdb stores in-frame clones only, minus some. Its listing shows 25,000 to 30,000 clones. Sequencing was carried out using blood buffy coat. All receptors derive from a woman between 18 and 70 years old with a cervical HPV16 infection that either progressed to CIN3+ or cleared (not recorded which).

As for this clone: The sequenced fragment ends 3 residues before the CDR3 boundary, so the rest is inferred from the germline J gene. The chain employs TRBV30 and TRBJ2-3; 7 nucleotides align to TRBD1. This CDR3 comprises 13 residues. CDR1 and CDR2 from the germline V gene are GTSNPN and SVGIG (reference sequence). The part of the CDR3 DNA that was read is TGTGCCTGGTCACAGGGGTACCAAGAGACG. This translates into CAWSQGYQET. From start to end, the CDR3 is CAWSQGYQETQYF.

Comment on this clone: The junction differs from germline at one of its ends, possibly a read error. The same CDR3 arises from other DNA sequences in this sample as well. The part of the CDR3 DNA that was read is TGTGCCTGGAGCGAGGGCAGGAGCTCTGGAAACACG. Encoded protein: CAWSEGRSSGNT. The CDR3 in full is CAWSEGRSSGNTIYF. V and J are TRBV30 and TRBJ1-3; D is unresolved. The read comes to an end 3 residues before the CDR3 does, leaving the germline J gene to fill in the end. In germline, CDR1 is GTSNPN, CDR2 SVGIG (reference sequence). There are 15 residues in the CDR3.

Details on this clone: The read falls 3 residues short of the CDR3 end, and the missing part is taken from the germline J gene. The chain combines TRBV7-9 with TRBJ2-3; tentatively, D is TRBD2 (6 bases). Germline CDR1 reads SEHNR; CDR2 reads FQNEAQ (reference sequence). V dropped 4 bases and J dropped 5 bases, with 13 bases sitting between them. The CDR3 runs 14 residues. CDR3 sequence: CASSSGTGKDTQYF. The sequenced CDR3 bases are TGTGCCAGCAGCTCAGGGACTGGCAAAGATACG.

As to this clone: The sequenced fragment ends 3 residues before the CDR3 boundary, so the rest is inferred from the germline J gene. The J gene is TRBJ2-5, the V gene TRBV2; 13 nucleotides align to TRBD2. This CDR3 is 15 amino acids long. Germline CDR1 and CDR2: SNHLY and FYNNEI. V dropped 4 bases and J dropped 7; count of bases not matched to a gene: 6. CDR3 loop: CASSARLAGGGTQYF. The sequenced part of the CDR3 DNA is TGTGCCAGCAGTGCGAGACTAGCGGGAGGTGGGACC.